This T cell receptor (beta chain) was obtained from a study of T cells in Graves' hyperthyroidism and ophthalmopathy. This clonotype was recorded a few times. Using RNA transcripts as the source, TCR beta CDR3 regions were amplified. The HTBI primer set was used in a first-round RT-PCR of the TCR CDR3. TCRdb analysed the multiplex PCR reads with MiXCR anew, one entry per CDR3 protein. The sample yields some 620,000 distinct CDR3 sequences, around 15% seen once. This CDR3 is 15 amino acids long. After removal of 4 bases from V and 6 bases from J, the junction contained 5 bases not matched to a gene. Germline CDR1 is SGHRS and CDR2 is YFSETQ.

The chain uses TRBV5-1 and TRBJ1-6, with 9 bases lining up with TRBD1. Sequenced material: blood. This sequence was found in a woman in her twenties or thirties with Graves' hyperthyroidism. Here the CDR3 DNA reads TGCGCCAGCAGCACCCGGACAGGGGTTAATTCACCCCTCCACTTT. Translating it yields CASSTRTGVNSPLHF.